This T cell receptor beta chain was profiled in a study of blood T cell repertoires in COVID-19. Study-level background: The United States, Italy and Spain supplied acute and convalescent COVID-19 samples. From T cells, B-cell-depleted T cells, or PBMCs came the material, which was cDNA or gDNA.

Under the authors' procedure: Counts of nucleated cells, estimated from reference gene primer amplification, were obtained. The table came from immunoSEQ multiplex PCR; TCRdb's copy has only in-frame clones and leaves some out. V and J calls and clone size come straight from that table; D and trimming were deduced from the DNA. The sample lists 300,000 to 400,000 clones; around nine tenths were seen once. Trimming left V 6 bases short and J 5 bases short, with 19 bases between. Per the germline V gene, CDR1 is MNHEY and CDR2 is SMNVEV (reference sequence). This CDR3 comprises 15 residues. The TCR was taken from a woman in her forties or fifties with active or convalescent COVID-19. The chain recombines TRBV27 with TRBJ1-1; D is possibly TRBD1 (5 bases). Specimen: peripheral blood. The CDR3 sequence is CASSLTGGGGTEAFF. The CDR3 nucleotides are TGTGCCAGCAGCCTCACCGGGGGGGGTGGGACTGAAGCTTTCTTT.